Listed below are T cell receptor beta chains from one sample, sequenced in a study of T cell repertoires in cytomegalovirus infection. TCRdb used MiXCR to reprocess the reads, holding one entry per CDR3 protein. This table has fewer than 1,000,000 distinct CDR3 sequences, around 32% appearing once. Antigens for these TCRs are unknown. The specimen comprised cultured CD8+ T cells from PBMCs, sampled from culture after CMV antigen stimulation. Receptors originate from a human donor in good health (CMV status not recorded). Some clones in this sample may be carry-over from other donors' samples. Both conserved end residues are part of each CDR3. D genes are given only for firm matches. Only some rows state a clone size, as once, few, many or a class for expanded clones.

length,D,size,V,J,CDR3,DNA
16,NA,NA,TRBV6-8,TRBJ1-1,CASSYLGGGMNTEAFF,TGTGCCAGCAGTTACCTGGGGGGCGGGATGAACACTGAAGCTTTCTTT
19,NA,NA,TRBV6-1,TRBJ2-6,CANRGQGPLFTSGANVLTF,TGTGCCAACAGAGGGCAGGGGCCCCTTTTTACCTCTGGGGCCAACGTCCTGACTTTC
16,NA,many,TRBV7-2,TRBJ1-1,CASSWRVLRENTEAFF,TGTGCCAGCAGCTGGAGGGTTCTGCGAGAGAACACTGAAGCTTTCTTT
16,TRBD1,many,TRBV7-8,TRBJ2-1,CASSHPLRYSGGWRFF,TGTGCCAGCAGCCATCCCCTTAGATACTCAGGGGGTTGGCGGTTCTTC
16,TRBD2,few,TRBV4-2,TRBJ2-1,CASSQDGERGNNEQFF,TGTGCCAGCAGCCAAGATGGCGAGCGGGGGAACAATGAGCAGTTCTTC
15,TRBD2,many,TRBV4-3,TRBJ2-1,CASRTSSGSYNEQFF,TGCGCCAGCAGAACCTCTAGCGGTTCCTACAATGAGCAGTTCTTC
15,TRBD1,NA,TRBV27,TRBJ2-7,CASSLEGAKSYEQYF,TGTGCCAGCAGTTTAGAGGGGGCAAAGTCCTACGAGCAGTACTTC
14,NA,few,TRBV5-1,TRBJ2-7,CASSLEQDTYEQYF,TGCGCCAGCAGCTTGGAACAGGATACCTACGAGCAGTACTTC
13,NA,NA,TRBV6-5,TRBJ2-1,CASSYFGANEQFF,TGTGCCAGCAGTTACTTTGGGGCCAATGAGCAGTTCTTC
16,NA,NA,TRBV6-6,TRBJ2-7,CASSFLTGTMSYEQYF,TGTGCCAGCAGTTTCCTTACCGGGACCATGTCCTACGAGCAGTACTTC
17,NA,few,TRBV6-5,TRBJ2-1,CASSYSMSGALHNEQFF,TGTGCCAGCAGTTACTCTATGTCGGGGGCCCTCCACAATGAGCAGTTCTTC
16,TRBD1,NA,TRBV6-6,TRBJ2-2,CASSYSKGASTGELFF,TGTGCCAGCAGTTACTCGAAGGGGGCCAGCACCGGGGAGCTGTTTTTT
13,NA,few,TRBV15,TRBJ2-5,CATMSLPEETQYF,TGTGCCACCATGAGTTTGCCCGAAGAGACCCAGTACTTC
13,NA,NA,TRBV20-1,TRBJ2-7,CSARSSTAYEQYF,TGCAGTGCTAGGTCGTCAACCGCCTACGAGCAGTACTTC
13,NA,NA,TRBV29-1,TRBJ2-3,CSPGATVGDTQYF,TGCAGCCCGGGAGCCACGGTGGGGGATACGCAGTATTTT
14,NA,few,TRBV27,TRBJ1-4,CASSLLTGGEKLFF,TGTGCCAGCAGTTTACTGACAGGAGGGGAAAAACTGTTTTTT
13,NA,NA,TRBV6-2/TRBV6-3,TRBJ1-2,CASSYDSGDGYTF,TGTGCCAGCAGTTACGATAGTGGAGATGGCTACACCTTC
15,NA,many,TRBV7-2,TRBJ2-5,CASSTRTVNQETQYF,TGTGCCAGCAGCACCCGGACAGTAAACCAAGAGACCCAGTACTTC
14,NA,NA,TRBV20-1,TRBJ1-1,CSARDREGGTEAFF,TGCAGTGCTAGAGATCGAGAGGGGGGCACTGAAGCTTTCTTT
16,TRBD2,few,TRBV20-1,TRBJ2-1,CSARIRTSLSFVEQFF,TGCAGTGCTAGGATCCGGACTAGCCTCTCGTTCGTGGAGCAGTTCTTC
12,NA,few,TRBV12-3/TRBV12-4,TRBJ1-5,CASSPFPVPQHF,TGTGCCAGCAGTCCCTTCCCCGTGCCCCAGCATTTT
15,TRBD2,NA,TRBV9,TRBJ2-2,CSSSGTSGGTGELFF,TGTTCCAGCAGCGGGACTAGCGGGGGGACCGGGGAGCTGTTTTTT
15,NA,NA,TRBV2,TRBJ2-1,CASSGTTLSYNEQFF,TGTGCCAGCAGCGGTACTACGCTCTCCTACAATGAGCAGTTCTTC
17,NA,few,TRBV6-5,TRBJ1-1,CASSSHRVLRMNTEAFF,TGTGCCAGCAGTTCACACAGGGTTTTAAGGATGAACACTGAAGCTTTCTTT
15,TRBD1,few,TRBV7-9,TRBJ2-5,CASSPRDRRQETQYF,TGTGCCAGCAGCCCACGGGACAGGAGGCAAGAGACCCAGTACTTC
14,TRBD1,NA,TRBV19,TRBJ1-1,CASSARDRGTEAFF,TGTGCCAGTAGTGCCCGGGACAGGGGCACTGAAGCTTTCTTT
16,TRBD1,many,TRBV7-2,TRBJ2-1,CASSLDRQGLLNEQFF,TGTGCCAGCAGCTTAGACCGACAGGGCCTATTAAATGAGCAGTTCTTC
14,NA,few,TRBV20-1,TRBJ2-5,CSAPSGKYQETQYF,TGCAGTGCCCCGTCCGGGAAGTACCAAGAGACCCAGTACTTC
14,NA,NA,TRBV27,TRBJ2-3,CASSTIASTDTQYF,TGTGCCAGCAGTACGATCGCTAGCACAGATACGCAGTATTTT
16,TRBD1,many,TRBV7-3,TRBJ1-1,CASSLTGTGMNTEAFF,TGTGCCAGCAGCTTAACCGGGACAGGGATGAACACTGAAGCTTTCTTT
16,TRBD1,NA,TRBV12-3/TRBV12-4,TRBJ1-2,CASSFEGTGGGNGYTF,TGTGCCAGCAGCTTTGAAGGGACAGGAGGTGGAAATGGCTACACCTTC
16,TRBD2,few,TRBV6-2/TRBV6-3,TRBJ2-3,CASSSPGAGVTDTQYF,TGTGCCAGCAGTTCCCCGGGAGCGGGGGTCACAGATACGCAGTATTTT
14,TRBD1,NA,TRBV9,TRBJ2-5,CASSGGDREKTQYF,TGTGCCAGCAGCGGAGGAGACAGGGAGAAGACCCAGTACTTC
15,NA,NA,TRBV6-4,TRBJ2-3,CASSSRGTSTDTQYF,TGTGCCAGCAGTAGCCGGGGGACTAGCACAGATACGCAGTATTTT
15,TRBD2,NA,TRBV20-1,TRBJ2-1,CSARPRSGGYNEQFF,TGCAGTGCTAGACCACGTAGCGGGGGTTACAATGAGCAGTTCTTC
15,NA,many,TRBV7-9,TRBJ2-2,CASSLAGIDTGELFF,TGTGCCAGCAGCTTAGCGGGCATAGACACCGGGGAGCTGTTTTTT
11,NA,many,TRBV7-6,TRBJ2-1,CASSHANEQFF,TGTGCCAGCAGCCACGCGAATGAGCAGTTCTTC
14,TRBD2,many,TRBV12-3/TRBV12-4,TRBJ2-1,CASSFVSGGNEQFF,TGTGCCAGCAGTTTTGTTAGCGGGGGTAATGAGCAGTTCTTC
15,TRBD2,few,TRBV13,TRBJ2-5,CASSPSSGVGETQYF,TGTGCCAGCAGCCCCTCGAGCGGGGTAGGCGAGACCCAGTACTTC
15,TRBD1,few,TRBV6-2/TRBV6-3,TRBJ1-5,CASRAGQGNWEPQHF,TGTGCCAGCAGGGCGGGACAGGGGAATTGGGAGCCCCAGCATTTT
13,NA,many,TRBV7-8,TRBJ1-1,CASSPLGDTEAFF,TGTGCCAGCAGCCCCCTTGGGGACACTGAAGCTTTCTTT
15,NA,few,TRBV19,TRBJ2-1,CASSIESTRGDEQFF,TGTGCCAGTAGTATAGAGAGCACCAGGGGAGATGAGCAGTTCTTC
18,NA,few,TRBV27,TRBJ1-6,CASSLSTGQGSYNSPLHF,TGTGCCAGCAGTTTATCTACGGGTCAGGGCTCCTATAATTCACCCCTCCACTTT
14,TRBD1,NA,TRBV6-6,TRBJ2-1,CASRGQGADNEQFF,TGTGCCAGCAGGGGACAGGGGGCCGACAATGAGCAGTTCTTC
18,TRBD2,NA,TRBV9,TRBJ2-3,CASSVGTILAGPTDTQYF,TGTGCCAGCAGCGTAGGTACAATACTAGCGGGTCCCACAGATACGCAGTATTTT
15,TRBD1,NA,TRBV6-5,TRBJ1-2,CASSYTTGGFRGYTF,TGTGCCAGCAGTTACACAACAGGGGGATTCCGTGGCTACACCTTC
16,TRBD2,many,TRBV6-1,TRBJ2-2,CASSSYSGGLTGELFF,TGTGCCAGCAGTTCCTATAGCGGGGGTCTCACCGGGGAGCTGTTTTTT
15,NA,few,TRBV4-1,TRBJ2-1,CASSQDSTSYNEQFF,TGCGCCAGCAGCCAGGACAGCACCTCCTACAATGAGCAGTTCTTC
13,TRBD1,many,TRBV7-2,TRBJ2-1,CASSLGQGDEQFF,TGTGCCAGCAGCTTAGGTCAGGGGGACGAGCAGTTCTTC
14,NA,NA,TRBV28,TRBJ2-3,CASKGVPSTDTQYF,TGTGCCAGCAAGGGGGTACCTAGCACAGATACGCAGTATTTT